This T cell receptor beta chain appears in the sequencing data of a study of cytomegalovirus exposure and HLA in healthy donors. Findings and caveats of the study: In vitro testing confirmed a few CMV-associated chains as specific for CMV antigens. The study labeled 150 to 200 TCR beta chains cytomegalovirus-associated. A later analysis showed that HLA-associated TCR beta chains had undergone more clonal expansion than equally common others. Indistinguishability led to the exclusion of some V segments, TRBV6-2 and TRBV6-3 included.

Details on this clone: Its antigen is not known.

Germline CDR1 is KGHSH and CDR2 is LQKENI. The CDR3 extends over 14 amino acids. Trimming removed 2 bases from V and 7 bases from J; junction bases left unmatched: 7. The PCR contained 60 Vbeta and 13 Jbeta primers. Generated by immunoSEQ multiplex PCR, the TCRdb table keeps only in-frame clones and is missing some. The sample has about 120,000 clones, roughly 80% seen once. The TCR comes from a female donor in good health and CMV-seropositive. The sequencing input was PBMCs. The genes are TRBV18 and TRBJ1-2, with 7 bases fitting TRBD1. Here the CDR3 DNA reads TGTGCCAGCTCACCAATAGGGACAGCAAGTGGCTACACCTTC. Its protein product is CASSPIGTASGYTF. Looking up the rest from reference TRBV18 and TRBJ1-2 gives the full variable domain: NAGVMQNPRHLVRRRGQEARLRCSPMKGHSHVYWYRQLPEEGLKFMVYLQKENIIDESGMPKERFSAEFPKEGPSILRIQQVVRGDSAAYFCASSPIGTASGYTFGSGTRLTVV.